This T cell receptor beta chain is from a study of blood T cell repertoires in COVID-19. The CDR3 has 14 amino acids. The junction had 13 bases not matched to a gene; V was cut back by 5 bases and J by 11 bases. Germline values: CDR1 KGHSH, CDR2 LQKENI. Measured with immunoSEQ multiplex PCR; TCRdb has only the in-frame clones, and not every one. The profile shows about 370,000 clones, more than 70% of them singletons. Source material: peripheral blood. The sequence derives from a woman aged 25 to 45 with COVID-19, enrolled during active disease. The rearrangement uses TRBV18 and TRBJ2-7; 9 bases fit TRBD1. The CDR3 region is CASSGTDDRGKKYF. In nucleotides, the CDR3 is TGTGCCAGCTCAGGAACCGACGACAGGGGGAAGAAGTACTTC. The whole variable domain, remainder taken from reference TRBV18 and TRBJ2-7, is NAGVMQNPRHLVRRRGQEARLRCSPMKGHSHVYWYRQLPEEGLKFMVYLQKENIIDESGMPKERFSAEFPKEGPSILRIQQVVRGDSAAYFCASSGTDDRGKKYFGPGTRLTVT.